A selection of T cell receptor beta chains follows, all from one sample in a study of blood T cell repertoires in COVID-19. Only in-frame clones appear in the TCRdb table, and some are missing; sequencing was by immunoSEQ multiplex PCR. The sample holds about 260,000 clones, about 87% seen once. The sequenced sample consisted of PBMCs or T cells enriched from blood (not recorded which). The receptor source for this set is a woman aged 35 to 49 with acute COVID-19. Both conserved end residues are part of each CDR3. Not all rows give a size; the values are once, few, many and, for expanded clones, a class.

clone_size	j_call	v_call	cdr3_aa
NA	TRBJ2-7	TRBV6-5	CASNRDRINYEQYF
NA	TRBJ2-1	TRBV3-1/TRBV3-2	CASSPPPLLAGDLEQFF
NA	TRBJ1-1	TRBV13	CASSLRAGGGGTEAFF
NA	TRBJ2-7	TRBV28	CASRPTGTGWEQYF
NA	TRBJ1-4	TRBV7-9	CASSVTGQGNEKLFF
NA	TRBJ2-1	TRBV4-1	CASSQVGGGSYNEQFF
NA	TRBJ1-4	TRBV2	CASRELQGGWEKLFF
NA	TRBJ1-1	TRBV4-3	CASSQSGGQEAFF
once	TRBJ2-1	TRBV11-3	CASSLMSPDEQFF
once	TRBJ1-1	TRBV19	CASSRTGAGDTEAFF
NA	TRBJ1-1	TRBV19	CASSRQGVRAEAFF
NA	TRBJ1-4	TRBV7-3	CASSLIPTGEQDEKLFF
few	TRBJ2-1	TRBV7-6	CASSLFGTGGEDEQFF
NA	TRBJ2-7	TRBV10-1	CASSEGLAGGYEQYF
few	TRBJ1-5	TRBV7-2	CASGTPYSNQPQHF
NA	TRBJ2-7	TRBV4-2	CASSQELADTYEQYF
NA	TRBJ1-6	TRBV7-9	CASRAPRAGTGPLHF
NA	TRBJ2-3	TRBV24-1	CATSDPRDIQRTDTQYF
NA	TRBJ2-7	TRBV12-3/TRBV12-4	CASRRDRVYEQYF
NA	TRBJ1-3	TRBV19	CASSMLQYSSGNTIYF
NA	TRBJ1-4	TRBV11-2	CASSFVGQNEKLFF
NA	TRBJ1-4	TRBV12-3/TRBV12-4	CASSPTGTEKLFF
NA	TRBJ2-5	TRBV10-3	CAISEPTSGRTQETQYF